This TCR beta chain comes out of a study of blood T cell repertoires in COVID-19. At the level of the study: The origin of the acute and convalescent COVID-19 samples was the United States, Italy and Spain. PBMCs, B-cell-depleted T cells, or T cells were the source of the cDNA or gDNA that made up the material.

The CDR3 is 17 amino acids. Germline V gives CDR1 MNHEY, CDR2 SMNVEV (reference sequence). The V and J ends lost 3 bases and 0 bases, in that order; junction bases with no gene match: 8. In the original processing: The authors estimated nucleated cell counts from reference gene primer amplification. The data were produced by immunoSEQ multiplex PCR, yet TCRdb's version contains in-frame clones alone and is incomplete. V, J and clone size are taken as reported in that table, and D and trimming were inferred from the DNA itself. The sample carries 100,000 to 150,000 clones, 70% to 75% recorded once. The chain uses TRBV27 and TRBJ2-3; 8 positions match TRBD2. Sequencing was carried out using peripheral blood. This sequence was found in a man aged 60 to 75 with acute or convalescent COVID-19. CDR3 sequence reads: CASSLVSGTPSTDTQYF. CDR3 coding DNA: TGTGCCAGCAGTTTGGTTAGCGGGACGCCTAGCACAGATACGCAGTATTTT.